This T cell receptor beta chain was observed in a study of technical replicates of blood from several donors. The CDR3 is made up of 14 amino acids. CDR1 SGHNT and CDR2 YYREEE come from the germline V gene (reference sequence). V gave up 2 bases and J gave up 1 base; unmatched junction bases: 1. Only in-frame clones appear in the TCRdb table, and some are missing; sequencing was by immunoSEQ multiplex PCR. The sample comprises under 95,000 clones, approximately 95% of which are singletons, and approximately 0.25% rests with the top ten. This clonotype was sampled from a human donor in good health. Sequencing used T cells isolated from PBMCs. This chain links TRBV5-4 with TRBJ2-7; 9 positions agree with TRBD1. CDR3 DNA: TGTGCCAGCAGCTTTGGGACAGGGTCCTACGAGCAGTACTTC. Translation: CASSFGTGSYEQYF.